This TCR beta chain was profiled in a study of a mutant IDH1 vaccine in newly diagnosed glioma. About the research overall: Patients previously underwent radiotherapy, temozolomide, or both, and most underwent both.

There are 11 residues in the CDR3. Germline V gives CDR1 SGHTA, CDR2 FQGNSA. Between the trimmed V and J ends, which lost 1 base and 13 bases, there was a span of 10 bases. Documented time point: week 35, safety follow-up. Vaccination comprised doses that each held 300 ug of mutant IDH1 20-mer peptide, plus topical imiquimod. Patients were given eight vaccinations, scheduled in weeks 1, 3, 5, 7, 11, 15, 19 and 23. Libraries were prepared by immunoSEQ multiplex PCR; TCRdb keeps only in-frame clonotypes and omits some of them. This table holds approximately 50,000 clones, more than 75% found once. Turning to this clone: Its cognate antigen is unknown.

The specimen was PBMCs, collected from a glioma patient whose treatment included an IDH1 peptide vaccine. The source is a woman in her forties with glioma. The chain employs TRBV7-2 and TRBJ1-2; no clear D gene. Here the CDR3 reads CASSLGEEGTF. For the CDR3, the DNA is TGTGCCAGCAGCTTAGGGGAAGAGGGCACCTTC.